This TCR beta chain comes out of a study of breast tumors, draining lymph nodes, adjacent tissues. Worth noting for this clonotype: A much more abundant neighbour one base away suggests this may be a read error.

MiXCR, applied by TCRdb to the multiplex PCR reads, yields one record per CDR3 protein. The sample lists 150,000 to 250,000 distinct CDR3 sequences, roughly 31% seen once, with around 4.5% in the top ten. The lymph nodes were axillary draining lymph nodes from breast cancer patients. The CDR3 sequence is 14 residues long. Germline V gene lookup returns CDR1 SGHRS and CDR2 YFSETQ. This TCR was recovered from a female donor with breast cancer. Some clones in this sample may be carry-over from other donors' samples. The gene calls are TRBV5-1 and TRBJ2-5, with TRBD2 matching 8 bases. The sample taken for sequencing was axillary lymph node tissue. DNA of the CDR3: TGCGCCAGCAGTCAGAACCCGGGACTAGAGCCCCAGTACTTC. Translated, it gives CASSQNPGLEPQYF.